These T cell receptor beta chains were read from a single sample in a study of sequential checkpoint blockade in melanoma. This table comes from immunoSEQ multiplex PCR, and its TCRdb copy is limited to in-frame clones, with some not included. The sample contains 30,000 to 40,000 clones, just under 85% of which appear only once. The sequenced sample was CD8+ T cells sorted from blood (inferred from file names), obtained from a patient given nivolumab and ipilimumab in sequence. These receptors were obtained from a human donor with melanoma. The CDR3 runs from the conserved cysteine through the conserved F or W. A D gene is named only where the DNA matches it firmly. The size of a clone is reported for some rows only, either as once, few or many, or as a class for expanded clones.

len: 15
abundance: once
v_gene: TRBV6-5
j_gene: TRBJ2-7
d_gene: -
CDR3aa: CASSPEGGATYEQYF
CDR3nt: TGTGCCAGCAGTCCCGAGGGGGGGGCTACCTACGAGCAGTACTTC

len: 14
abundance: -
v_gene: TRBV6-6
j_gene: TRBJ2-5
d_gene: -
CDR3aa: CASSYLDSQETQYF
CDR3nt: TGTGCCAGCAGTTACTTGGACAGCCAAGAGACCCAGTACTTC

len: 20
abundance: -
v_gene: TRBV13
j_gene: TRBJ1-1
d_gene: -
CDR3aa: CASSLAGDPDAHMKGTEAFF
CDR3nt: TGTGCCAGCAGCTTAGCAGGGGACCCCGACGCCCACATGAAGGGCACTGAAGCTTTCTTT

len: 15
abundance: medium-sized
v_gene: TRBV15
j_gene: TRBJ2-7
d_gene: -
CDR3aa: CATSSFPRGTYEQYF
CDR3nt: TGTGCCACCAGCAGCTTCCCCCGGGGGACCTACGAGCAGTACTTC

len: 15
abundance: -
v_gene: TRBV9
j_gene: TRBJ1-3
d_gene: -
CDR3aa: CASSDSGTSGNTIYF
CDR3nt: TGTGCCAGCAGCGACTCAGGGACTTCGGGAAACACCATATATTTT

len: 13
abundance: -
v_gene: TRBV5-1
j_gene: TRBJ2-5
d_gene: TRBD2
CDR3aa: CASSPGGQETQYF
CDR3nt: TGCGCCAGCAGCCCGGGAGGGCAAGAGACCCAGTACTTC

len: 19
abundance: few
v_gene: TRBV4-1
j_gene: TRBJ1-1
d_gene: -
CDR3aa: CASSQGSYTVGGGNTEAFF
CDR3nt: TGCGCCAGCAGCCAAGGCTCGTACACTGTCGGGGGAGGGAACACTGAAGCTTTCTTT

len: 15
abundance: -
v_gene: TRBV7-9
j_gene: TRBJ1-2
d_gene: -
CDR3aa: CASSTALRGKGGYTF
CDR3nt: TGTGCCAGCAGTACTGCCCTCAGGGGAAAGGGGGGCTACACCTTC

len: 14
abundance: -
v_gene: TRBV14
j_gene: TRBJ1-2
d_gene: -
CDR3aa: CASSLTAGFSGYTF
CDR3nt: TGTGCCAGCAGCCTGACAGCGGGGTTCTCTGGCTACACCTTC

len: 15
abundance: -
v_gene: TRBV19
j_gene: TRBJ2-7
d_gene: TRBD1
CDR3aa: CASSNPTGNSYEQYF
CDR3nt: TGTGCCAGTAGTAACCCGACAGGGAACTCCTACGAGCAGTACTTC

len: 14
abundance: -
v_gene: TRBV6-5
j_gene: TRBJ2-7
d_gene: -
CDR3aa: CASSYSTLGGEQYF
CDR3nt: TGTGCCAGCAGTTACTCGACCTTAGGGGGCGAGCAGTACTTC

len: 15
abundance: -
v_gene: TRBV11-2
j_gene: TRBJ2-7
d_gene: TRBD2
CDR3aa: CASSLGSGGHHEQYF
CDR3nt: TGTGCCAGCAGCTTAGGGAGCGGGGGACATCACGAGCAGTACTTC

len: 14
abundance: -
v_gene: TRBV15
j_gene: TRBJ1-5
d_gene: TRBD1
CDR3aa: CATSRTGMGQPQHF
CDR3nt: TGTGCCACCAGCAGGACAGGGATGGGTCAGCCCCAGCATTTT

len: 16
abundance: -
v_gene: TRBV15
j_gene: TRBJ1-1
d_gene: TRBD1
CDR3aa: CATSGGDRALNTEAFF
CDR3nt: TGTGCCACCAGCGGGGGAGACAGGGCGCTTAACACTGAAGCTTTCTTT

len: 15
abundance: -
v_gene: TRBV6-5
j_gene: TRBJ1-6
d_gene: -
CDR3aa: CASSWRTEYNSPLHF
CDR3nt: TGTGCCAGCAGCTGGAGGACCGAGTATAATTCACCCCTCCACTTT

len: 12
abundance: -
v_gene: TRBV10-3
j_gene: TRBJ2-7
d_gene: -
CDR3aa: CAISADSYEQYF
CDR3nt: TGTGCCATCAGCGCGGACAGCTACGAGCAGTACTTC

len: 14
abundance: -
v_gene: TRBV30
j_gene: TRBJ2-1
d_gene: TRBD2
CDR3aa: CAWSVLATYNEQFF
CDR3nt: TGTGCCTGGAGTGTACTAGCGACATACAATGAGCAGTTCTTC

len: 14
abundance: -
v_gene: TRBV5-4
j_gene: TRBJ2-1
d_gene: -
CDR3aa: CASSLEGGGSEQFF
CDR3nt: TGTGCCAGCAGCTTGGAGGGGGGGGGATCTGAGCAGTTCTTC

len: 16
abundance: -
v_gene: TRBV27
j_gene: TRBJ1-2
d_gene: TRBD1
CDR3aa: CASSPLPGQDLNGYTF
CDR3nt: TGTGCCAGCAGTCCACTGCCGGGACAGGATTTAAATGGCTACACCTTC

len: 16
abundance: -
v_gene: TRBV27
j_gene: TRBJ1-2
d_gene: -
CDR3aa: CASTLRGGQSIYGYTF
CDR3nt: TGTGCCAGCACTTTGCGGGGCGGGCAGTCGATCTATGGCTACACCTTC

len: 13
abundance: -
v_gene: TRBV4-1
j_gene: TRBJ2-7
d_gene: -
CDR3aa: CASSQGARSEQYF
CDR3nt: TGCGCCAGCAGCCAAGGAGCACGTAGCGAGCAGTACTTC

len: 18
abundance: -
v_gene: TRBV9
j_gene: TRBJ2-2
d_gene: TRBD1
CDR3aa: CASSVTSQGASRAGELFF
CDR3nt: TGTGCCAGCAGCGTAACTAGTCAGGGGGCAAGTCGGGCCGGGGAGCTGTTTTTT

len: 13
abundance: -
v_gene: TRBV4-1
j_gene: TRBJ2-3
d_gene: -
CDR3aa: CASSQVGLDTQYF
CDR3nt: TGCGCCAGCAGCCAGGTGGGCTTGGATACGCAGTATTTT

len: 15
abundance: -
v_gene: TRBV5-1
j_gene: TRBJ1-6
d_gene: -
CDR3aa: CASSPRTGNNSPLHF
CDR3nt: TGCGCCAGCAGCCCTCGGACGGGAAATAATTCACCCCTCCACTTT

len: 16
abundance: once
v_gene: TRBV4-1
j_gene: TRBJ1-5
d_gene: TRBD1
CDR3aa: CASSLTPGQGDQPQHF
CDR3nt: TGCGCCAGCAGCCTTACACCGGGACAGGGGGATCAGCCCCAGCATTTT

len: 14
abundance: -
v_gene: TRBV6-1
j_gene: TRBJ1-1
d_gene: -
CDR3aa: CASSGLTEFTEAFF
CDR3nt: TGTGCCAGCAGTGGACTGACAGAGTTCACTGAAGCTTTCTTT

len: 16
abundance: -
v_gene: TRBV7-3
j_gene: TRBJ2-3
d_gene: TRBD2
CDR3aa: CASSSTLAGGADTQYF
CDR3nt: TGTGCCAGCAGCTCAACTTTAGCGGGAGGCGCAGATACGCAGTATTTT

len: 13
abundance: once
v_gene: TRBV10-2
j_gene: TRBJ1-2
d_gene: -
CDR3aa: CASSESEGGGYTF
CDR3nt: TGCGCCAGCAGTGAGTCAGAGGGTGGCGGCTACACCTTC

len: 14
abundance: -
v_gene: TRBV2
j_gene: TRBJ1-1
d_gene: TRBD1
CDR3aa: CASGTGYSGAEAFF
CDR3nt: TGTGCCAGTGGGACAGGGTATTCGGGCGCTGAAGCTTTCTTT

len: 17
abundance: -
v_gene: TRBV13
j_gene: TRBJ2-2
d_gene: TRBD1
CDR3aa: CASSLRGGQGNTGELFF
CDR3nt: TGTGCCAGCAGCTTAAGGGGGGGACAGGGAAACACCGGGGAGCTGTTTTTT

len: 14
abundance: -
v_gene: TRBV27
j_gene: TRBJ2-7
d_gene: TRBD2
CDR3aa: CASSLQGGSYEQYF
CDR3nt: TGTGCCAGCAGTTTACAGGGCGGGAGTTACGAGCAGTACTTC

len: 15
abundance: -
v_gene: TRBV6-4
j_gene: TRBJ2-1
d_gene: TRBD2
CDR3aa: CASSETSGEYNEQFF
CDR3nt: TGTGCCAGCAGTGAAACTAGCGGGGAGTACAATGAGCAGTTCTTC

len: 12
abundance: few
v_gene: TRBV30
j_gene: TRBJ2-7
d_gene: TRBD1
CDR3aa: CAFGQGSYEQYF
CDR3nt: TGTGCCTTTGGACAGGGGTCCTACGAGCAGTACTTC

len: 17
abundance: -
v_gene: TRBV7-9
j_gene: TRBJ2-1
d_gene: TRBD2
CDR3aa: CASSWTSGGPDYNEQFF
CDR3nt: TGTGCCAGCAGCTGGACTAGCGGGGGGCCCGACTACAATGAGCAGTTCTTC

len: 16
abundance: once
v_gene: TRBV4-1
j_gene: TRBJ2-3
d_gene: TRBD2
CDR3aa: CASSLSSGRATDTQYF
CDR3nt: TGCGCCAGCAGCTTAAGTAGCGGGAGGGCTACAGATACGCAGTATTTT

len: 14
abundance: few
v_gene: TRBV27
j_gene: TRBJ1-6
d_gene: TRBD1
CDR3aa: CASSWTGGDSPLHF
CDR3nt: TGTGCCAGCAGTTGGACAGGTGGCGATTCACCCCTCCACTTT

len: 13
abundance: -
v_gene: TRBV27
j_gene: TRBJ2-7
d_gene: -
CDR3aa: CASSWRADYEQYF
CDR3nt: TGTGCCAGCAGTTGGCGAGCGGACTACGAGCAGTACTTC

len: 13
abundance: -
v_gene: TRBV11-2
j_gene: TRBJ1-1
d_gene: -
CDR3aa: CASSLDCEQVSFF
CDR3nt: TGTGCCAGCAGCTTGGACTGTGAGCAGGTATCTTTCTTT

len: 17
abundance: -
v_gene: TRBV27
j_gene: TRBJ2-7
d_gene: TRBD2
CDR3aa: CASSLVSPGLGYYEQYF
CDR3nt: TGTGCCAGCAGTTTAGTGTCCCCGGGACTAGGGTACTACGAGCAGTACTTC

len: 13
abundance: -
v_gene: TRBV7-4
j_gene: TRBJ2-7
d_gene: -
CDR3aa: CASSLDQGGEQYF
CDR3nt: TGTGCCAGCAGCTTAGATCAGGGGGGCGAGCAGTACTTC

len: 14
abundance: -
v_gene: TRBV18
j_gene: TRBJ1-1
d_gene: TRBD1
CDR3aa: CASSPATGDLEAFF
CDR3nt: TGTGCCAGCTCACCGGCAACAGGGGACCTAGAAGCTTTCTTT

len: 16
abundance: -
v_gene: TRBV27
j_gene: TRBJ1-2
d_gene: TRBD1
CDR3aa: CASSQTGTGGFEGYTF
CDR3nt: TGTGCCAGCAGCCAAACCGGGACAGGGGGCTTCGAGGGCTACACCTTC

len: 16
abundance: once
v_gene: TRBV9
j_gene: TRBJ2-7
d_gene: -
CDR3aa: CASSSKGGGNLYEQYF
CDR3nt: TGTGCCAGCAGCTCCAAAGGGGGAGGGAACCTCTACGAGCAGTACTTC

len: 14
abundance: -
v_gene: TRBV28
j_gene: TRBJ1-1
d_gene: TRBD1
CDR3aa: CASSPGQGTTEAFF
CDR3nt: TGTGCCAGCAGTCCGGGACAGGGAACCACTGAAGCTTTCTTT

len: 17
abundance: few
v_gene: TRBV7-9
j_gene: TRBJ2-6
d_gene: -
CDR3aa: CASSGTTISSGANVLTF
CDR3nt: TGTGCCAGCAGCGGGACAACGATCTCCTCTGGGGCCAACGTCCTGACTTTC

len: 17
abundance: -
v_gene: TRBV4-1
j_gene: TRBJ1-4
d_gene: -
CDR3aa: CASSQEPGVPLGEKLFF
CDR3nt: TGCGCCAGCAGCCAAGAACCAGGGGTCCCGCTGGGGGAAAAACTGTTTTTT

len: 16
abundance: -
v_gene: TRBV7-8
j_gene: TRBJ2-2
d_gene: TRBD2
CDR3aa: CASSLPPGGGRGELFF
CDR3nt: TGTGCCAGCAGCTTACCGCCCGGGGGGGGACGCGGGGAGCTGTTTTTT

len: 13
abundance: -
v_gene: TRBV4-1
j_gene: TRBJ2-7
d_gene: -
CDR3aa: CASSRVLGYEQYF
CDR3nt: TGCGCCAGCAGCCGAGTTCTGGGCTACGAGCAGTACTTC

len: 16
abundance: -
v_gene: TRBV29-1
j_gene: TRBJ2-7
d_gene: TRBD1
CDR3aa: CSVCFRDRGAQGEQYF
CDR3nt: TGCAGCGTTTGTTTCCGGGACAGGGGAGCCCAGGGCGAGCAGTACTTC

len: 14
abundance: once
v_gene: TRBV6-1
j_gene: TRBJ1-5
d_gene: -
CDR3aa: CASSEDGGNQPQHF
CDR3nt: TGTGCCAGCAGTGAAGACGGAGGCAATCAGCCCCAGCATTTT

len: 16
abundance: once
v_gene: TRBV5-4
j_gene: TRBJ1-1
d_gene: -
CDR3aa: CASTYPPGSGNTEAFF
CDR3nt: TGTGCCAGCACCTACCCCCCGGGATCGGGAAACACTGAAGCTTTCTTT

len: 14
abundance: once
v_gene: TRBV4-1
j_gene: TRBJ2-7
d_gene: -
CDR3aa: CASSQQGTWYEQYF
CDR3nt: TGCGCCAGCAGCCAACAAGGGACATGGTACGAGCAGTACTTC

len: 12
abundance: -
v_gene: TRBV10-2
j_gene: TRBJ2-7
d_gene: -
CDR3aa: CASSDRLYEQYF
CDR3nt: TGCGCCAGCAGTGACAGGCTCTACGAGCAGTACTTC